These T cell receptor beta chains were read from a single sample in a study of CD8 T cells in ankylosing spondylitis. TCRdb ran MiXCR on the 5' RACE reads and lists one entry per CDR3 protein. This sample has 30,000 to 45,000 distinct CDR3 sequences, with approximately 3% found just once. Sample: blood, either unsorted or a sorted T cell fraction (not recorded which). The receptors were gathered from a male donor with ankylosing spondylitis or in good health (not recorded which). Both conserved end residues are part of each CDR3. A D gene is named only where the DNA matches it firmly. Clone size is shown for a subset of rows, as once, few, many or a class of expanded clone.

>15|TRBJ1-2|many|NA|TRBV9
TGTGCCAGCAGCGTATCTCCGACAGATACCCATGGCTACACCTTC
CASSVSPTDTHGYTF
>12|TRBJ2-3|few|NA|TRBV9
TGTGCCAGCAGCGCCCCTACCGGTACGCAGTATTTT
CASSAPTGTQYF
>15|TRBJ2-3|NA|TRBD1|TRBV9
TGTGCCAGCAGCGTGACAGGGGGCGTTGGAGATACGCAGTATTTT
CASSVTGGVGDTQYF
>15|TRBJ2-5|many|TRBD2|TRBV9
TGTGCCAGCAGCGCCGGGACTAGCGGGCGAGAGACCCAGTACTTC
CASSAGTSGRETQYF
>14|TRBJ2-1|NA|TRBD2|TRBV9
TGTGCCAGCAGCGGGACTAGCGGGAGGATTGAGCAGTTCTTC
CASSGTSGRIEQFF
>13|TRBJ1-2|many|NA|TRBV9
TGTGCCAGCACCTGGGGGAGAGACTATGGCTACACCTTC
CASTWGRDYGYTF
>15|TRBJ2-5|many|NA|TRBV9
TGTGCCAGCAGCGTAGAGCTCGGGCCCCAAGAGACCCAGTACTTC
CASSVELGPQETQYF
>19|TRBJ2-2|many|TRBD1|TRBV9
TGTGCCAGCAGCGAGGGGACGGGTGACAGGGCCGATGGCACCGGGGAGCTGTTTTTT
CASSEGTGDRADGTGELFF
>16|TRBJ2-1|many|NA|TRBV9
TGTGCCAGCAGCGTAGTTGGGGATAGCTCCTACAATGAGCAGTTCTTC
CASSVVGDSSYNEQFF
>15|TRBJ1-1|medium-sized|NA|TRBV9
TGTGCCAGCACCCCCTCGACGGCGGGACAAACTGAAGCTTTCTTT
CASTPSTAGQTEAFF
>16|TRBJ2-3|many|NA|TRBV9
TGTGCCAGCAGCGTAGGACCATCAATGAGGGCAGATACGCAGTATTTT
CASSVGPSMRADTQYF
>14|TRBJ2-5|many|NA|TRBV9
TGTGCCAGCAGCATTAGTCATTTTCAAGAGACCCAGTACTTC
CASSISHFQETQYF
>13|TRBJ2-4|many|TRBD2|TRBV9
TGTGCCAGCAGCTCGAGACTAGCCGACATTCAGTACTTC
CASSSRLADIQYF
>15|TRBJ2-1|many|NA|TRBV9
TGTGCCAGCAGCGTAGCTACCGGACTTTACAATGAGCAGTTCTTC
CASSVATGLYNEQFF
>13|TRBJ1-2|many|TRBD1|TRBV9
TGTGCCAGCAGTGGCGACAGGGTACAGGGCTACACCTTC
CASSGDRVQGYTF
>14|TRBJ2-1|many|NA|TRBV9
TGTGCCAGCAGCCTAAGCGGGTACGACAATGAGCAGTTCTTC
CASSLSGYDNEQFF
>15|TRBJ2-5|many|NA|TRBV9
TGTGCCAGCAGCTTTAGGGGGGCCCGACAAGAGACCCAGTACTTC
CASSFRGARQETQYF
>15|TRBJ2-3|many|TRBD2|TRBV9
TGTGCCAGCACCGGCCAAGCGGGGGCCCGGGATACGCAGTATTTT
CASTGQAGARDTQYF
>14|TRBJ2-5|many|TRBD1|TRBV9
TGTGCCAGCAGCGTAGGGTCAGGGGGAGAGACCCAGTACTTC
CASSVGSGGETQYF
>13|TRBJ1-1|many|TRBD1|TRBV9
TGTGCCAGCAGCGAGATGACAGGGACTGAAGCTTTCTTT
CASSEMTGTEAFF
>14|TRBJ2-3|many|NA|TRBV9
TGTGCCAGCAGCGTGTCGGGAGAGGCAGATACGCAGTATTTT
CASSVSGEADTQYF
>19|TRBJ2-1|many|TRBD2|TRBV9
TGTGCCAGCAGCGCAAACTCTAGGGGACTAGCGGGGGAACGCAATGAGCAGTTCTTC
CASSANSRGLAGERNEQFF
>16|TRBJ2-2|many|NA|TRBV9
TGTGCCAGCAGCCTTCTGGGGCAGGCGAACACCGGGGAGCTGTTTTTT
CASSLLGQANTGELFF
>13|TRBJ2-5|many|NA|TRBV9
TGTGCCAGCAGCCCCCGGGTTGAGGAGACCCAGTACTTC
CASSPRVEETQYF
>14|TRBJ2-3|many|NA|TRBV9
TGTGCCAGCAGCGCGGAGGGAGCGACTGGTACGCAGTATTTT
CASSAEGATGTQYF
>15|TRBJ2-3|many|NA|TRBV9
TGTGCCAGCAGCGTACTAGCAGCAATCACAGATACGCAGTATTTT
CASSVLAAITDTQYF
>15|TRBJ2-1|many|NA|TRBV9
TGTGCCAGCAGCGCCGGGGATGGCGGTTACAATGAGCAGTTCTTC
CASSAGDGGYNEQFF
>14|TRBJ2-2|many|NA|TRBV9
TGTGCCAGCAGCGTAGGAGGGCCCACCGGGGAGCTGTTTTTT
CASSVGGPTGELFF
>15|TRBJ2-2|many|NA|TRBV9
TGTGCCAGCAGCTTTATCCCCGGGGTGGCCGGGGAGCTGTTTTTT
CASSFIPGVAGELFF
>15|TRBJ2-2|many|NA|TRBV9
TGTGCCAGCAGCGGCACCGGGACAACGACCGGGGAGCTGTTTTTT
CASSGTGTTTGELFF
>16|TRBJ2-5|many|TRBD1|TRBV9
TGTGCCAGCAGCCCTCGCGGACAGGGGTTGGTTGAGACCCAGTACTTC
CASSPRGQGLVETQYF
>15|TRBJ2-1|many|NA|TRBV9
TGTGCCAGCAGCGTAGCGGCTGGATCCTACAATGAGCAGTTCTTC
CASSVAAGSYNEQFF
>19|TRBJ2-1|many|TRBD2|TRBV9
TGTGCCAGCAGCTTAGGGGGGACTAGCGGGAGGGCCATGATCGGTGAGCAGTTCTTC
CASSLGGTSGRAMIGEQFF
>18|TRBJ2-3|many|TRBD2|TRBV9
TGTGCCAGCAGCGTAGCCCCACTAGCGGGGGCCCCAGGGAATACGCAGTATTTT
CASSVAPLAGAPGNTQYF
>15|TRBJ2-1|many|NA|TRBV9
TGTGCCAGCAGCGCCCCGGGACTCACCTACAATGAGCAGTTCTTC
CASSAPGLTYNEQFF
>14|TRBJ2-6|many|NA|TRBV9
TGTGCCAGCGCCACAGCCTCTGGGGCCAACGTCCTGACTTTC
CASATASGANVLTF
>17|TRBJ2-6|many|NA|TRBV9
TGTGCCAGCAGCGTAGAAATCAGGGGAGGTGGGGCCAACGTCCTGACTTTC
CASSVEIRGGGANVLTF
>14|TRBJ2-3|many|NA|TRBV9
TGTGCCAGCAGCACGTCAGCAAGCACAGATACGCAGTATTTT
CASSTSASTDTQYF
>14|TRBJ2-1|many|NA|TRBV9
TGTGCCAGCAGCGTAGCCGGACAGATTAATGAGCAGTTCTTC
CASSVAGQINEQFF
>16|TRBJ2-3|many|NA|TRBV9
TGTGCCAGCAGCGTAGGAGTAGCGGAGAGCACAGATACGCAGTATTTT
CASSVGVAESTDTQYF
>15|TRBJ1-6|many|NA|TRBV9
TGTGCCAGCAGCGCCCTGGACAGCATTAATTCACCCCTCCACTTT
CASSALDSINSPLHF
>17|TRBJ2-1|many|NA|TRBV9
TGTGCCAGCCACCCCGGGGCCTCCCGGGAAGCCTACAATGAGCAGTTCTTC
CASHPGASREAYNEQFF